The rows below give T cell receptor beta chains drawn from one sample of a study of shared clonotypes between healthy human individuals. TCRdb's table, derived via immunoSEQ multiplex PCR, lists solely in-frame clones and lacks some. The table shows about 2.3 million clones, with around 92% occurring only once. Sequenced sample: naive CD4+ T cells from PBMCs. The receptors originated from a man younger than 30 in good health. Some clones in this sample may be carry-over from other donors' samples. Each CDR3 is given with its conserved first and last residue. Each record gives: J gene, clone size, V gene, D gene, CDR3 DNA, CDR3 protein. A D gene is named only where the DNA matches it firmly. Clone size is given for some rows only: seen once, a few or many times, or a class if the clone is expanded.

TRBJ2-5	-	TRBV7-6	-	TGTGCCAGCAGCTTAGAGCTGGGAAGAGAGACCCAGTACTTC	CASSLELGRETQYF
TRBJ2-7	-	TRBV28	-	TGTGCCAGCAGTCCCCCCGGGACGCAGCGCTACGAGCAGTACTTC	CASSPPGTQRYEQYF
TRBJ2-7	-	TRBV5-4	-	TGTGCCAGCAGCGGCGGGACTGCCCGGGGGGAGCAGTACTTC	CASSGGTARGEQYF
TRBJ2-7	few	TRBV28	TRBD1	TGTGCCAGCAGTTCCGGGACAGGGTACGAGCAGTACTTC	CASSSGTGYEQYF
TRBJ2-3	-	TRBV4-2	-	TGTGCCAGCAGCCAAGGGTATACGCAGTATTTT	CASSQGYTQYF
TRBJ2-1	-	TRBV2	-	TGTGCCAGCAGGGAATCGGACACGAAGGAGTTCTTC	CASRESDTKEFF
TRBJ2-5	once	TRBV21-1	-	TGTGCCAGCAGCAACGCGGGAGGACCAGAGACCCAGTACTTC	CASSNAGGPETQYF
TRBJ2-3	-	TRBV5-1	-	TGCGCCAGCAGCTTGGCGCCAGCGGGTGGGGGGACAGATACGCAGTATTTT	CASSLAPAGGGTDTQYF
TRBJ1-1	few	TRBV9	-	TGTGCCAGCAGCGCCCAGACAGAGAACACTGAAGCTTTCTTT	CASSAQTENTEAFF
TRBJ2-3	once	TRBV19	TRBD2	TGTGCCAGTAGTATAATCCTAGCGGGAGGTGATACGCAGTATTTT	CASSIILAGGDTQYF
TRBJ2-1	-	TRBV7-2	-	TGTGCCAGCAGCTTTGCTCCCTACAATGAGCAGTTCTTC	CASSFAPYNEQFF
TRBJ1-1	-	TRBV7-9	-	TGTGCCAGCAGCTTACACAGTACCTCTGGAACTGAAGCTTTCTTT	CASSLHSTSGTEAFF
TRBJ2-5	-	TRBV6-6	-	TGTGCCAGCAGTTATGGGGGTGGGGTATTCCAAGAGACCCAGTACTTC	CASSYGGGVFQETQYF
TRBJ1-2	few	TRBV28	-	TGTGCCAGCGCGGGACGGCGGGGCTACACCTTC	CASAGRRGYTF
TRBJ2-3	-	TRBV2	TRBD2	TGTGCCAGCAGTGGTACTAGCGGGAGAATTACAGATACGCAGTATTTT	CASSGTSGRITDTQYF
TRBJ2-3	-	TRBV7-2	-	TGTGCCAGCAGCTTAGGGGGGGCGGGAGGCACAGATACGCAGTATTTT	CASSLGGAGGTDTQYF
TRBJ2-3	-	TRBV25-1	-	TGTGCCAGCAGTGAATCCGGACGGCTCACAGATACGCAGTATTTT	CASSESGRLTDTQYF
TRBJ2-4	-	TRBV28	-	TGTGCCAGCAGTTTCGCTGACAGAGACATTCAGTACTTC	CASSFADRDIQYF
TRBJ2-1	-	TRBV4-2	TRBD2	TGTGCCAGCAGCCCAAGGGAGAGGGGCGGGAGGGCAGTTAATGAGCAGTTCTTC	CASSPRERGGRAVNEQFF
TRBJ2-5	-	TRBV18	TRBD2	TGTGCCAGCTCACACGAAACTAGCGGGACCTCGGAGACCCAGTACTTC	CASSHETSGTSETQYF
TRBJ1-2	-	TRBV19	-	TGTGCCAGTAGACAGGGTAGGGCTGGTAACTATGGCTACACCTTC	CASRQGRAGNYGYTF
TRBJ2-5	-	TRBV5-4	-	TGTGCCAGCAGCTTGGTTTCACCGGGAAGAGAGACCCAGTACTTC	CASSLVSPGRETQYF
TRBJ2-3	-	TRBV7-3	-	TGTGCCAGCAGCTTTCAACCCACAGATACGCAGTATTTT	CASSFQPTDTQYF
TRBJ2-3	-	TRBV9	-	TGTGCCAGCAGCCCAGGGAACTGGGCAGGGACAGATACGCAGTATTTT	CASSPGNWAGTDTQYF
TRBJ1-6	-	TRBV10-3	-	TGTGCCATCAGCGAGTTCGGTGGTACAACGTATAATTCACCCCTCCACTTT	CAISEFGGTTYNSPLHF
TRBJ1-1	-	TRBV19	TRBD1	TGTGCCAGTAGAGACAGGGGGGTTAACACTGAAGCTTTCTTT	CASRDRGVNTEAFF